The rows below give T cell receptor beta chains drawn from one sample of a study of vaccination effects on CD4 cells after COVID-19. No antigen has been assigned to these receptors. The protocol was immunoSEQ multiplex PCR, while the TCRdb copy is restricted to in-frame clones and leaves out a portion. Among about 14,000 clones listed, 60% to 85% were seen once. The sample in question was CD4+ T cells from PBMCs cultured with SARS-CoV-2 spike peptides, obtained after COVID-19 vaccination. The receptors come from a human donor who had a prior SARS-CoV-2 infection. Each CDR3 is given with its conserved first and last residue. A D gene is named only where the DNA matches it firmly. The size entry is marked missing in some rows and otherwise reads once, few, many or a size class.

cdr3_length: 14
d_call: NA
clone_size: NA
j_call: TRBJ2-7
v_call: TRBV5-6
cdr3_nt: TGTGCCAGCAGCTCCCGGGACGCAAGCTACGAGCAGTACTTC
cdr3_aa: CASSSRDASYEQYF

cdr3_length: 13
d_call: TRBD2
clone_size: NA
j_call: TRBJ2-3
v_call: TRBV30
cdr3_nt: TGTGCCTGGAGAACTAGCGGGATTGATACGCAGTATTTT
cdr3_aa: CAWRTSGIDTQYF

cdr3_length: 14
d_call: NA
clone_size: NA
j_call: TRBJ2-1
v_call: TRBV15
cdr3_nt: TGTGCCACCAGCATAATCCAAGGGAGGAATGAGCAGTTCTTC
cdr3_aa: CATSIIQGRNEQFF

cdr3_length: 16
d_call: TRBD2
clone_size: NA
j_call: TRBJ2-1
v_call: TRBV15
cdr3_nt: TGTGCCACCAGCAGAGATACTAGCGGGACTGTAGATGAGCAGTTCTTC
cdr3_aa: CATSRDTSGTVDEQFF

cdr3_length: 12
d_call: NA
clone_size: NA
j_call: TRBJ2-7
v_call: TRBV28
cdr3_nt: TGTGCCAGCATCGACTCCCGGTACGAGCAGTACTTC
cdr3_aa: CASIDSRYEQYF

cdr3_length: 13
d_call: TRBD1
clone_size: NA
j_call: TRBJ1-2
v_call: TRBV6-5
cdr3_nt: TGTGCCAACTTACAGGGGCAGAGGTATGGCTACACCTTC
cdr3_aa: CANLQGQRYGYTF

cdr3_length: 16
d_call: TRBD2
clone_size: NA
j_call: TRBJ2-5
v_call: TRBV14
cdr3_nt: TGTGCCAGCAGCCGTGGACTAGCGGGGGGGCAGGAGACCCAGTACTTC
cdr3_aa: CASSRGLAGGQETQYF

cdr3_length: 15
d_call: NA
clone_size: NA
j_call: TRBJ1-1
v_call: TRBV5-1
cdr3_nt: TGCGCCAGCAGCTTGTTGGGGTCACGGAACACTGAAGCTTTCTTT
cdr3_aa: CASSLLGSRNTEAFF

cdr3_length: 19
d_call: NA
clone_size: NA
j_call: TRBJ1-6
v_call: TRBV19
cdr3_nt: TGTGCCAGTAGTACCCCTGGTACGGTCGGAGGAACCGCGAATTCACCCCTCCACTTT
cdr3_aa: CASSTPGTVGGTANSPLHF

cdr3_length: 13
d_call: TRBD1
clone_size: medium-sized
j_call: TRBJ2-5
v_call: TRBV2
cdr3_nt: TGTGCCAGCAGGGAGAACAGGGGTGTCAGCCAGTACTTC
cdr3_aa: CASRENRGVSQYF

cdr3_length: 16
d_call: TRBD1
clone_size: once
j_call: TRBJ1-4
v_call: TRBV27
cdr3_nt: TGTGCCAGCAGCCCGGACAGGGGGCAAGGAGATGAAAAACTGTTTTTT
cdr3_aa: CASSPDRGQGDEKLFF

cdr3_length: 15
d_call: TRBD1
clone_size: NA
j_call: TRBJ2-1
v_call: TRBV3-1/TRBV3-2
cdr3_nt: TGTGCCAGCAGGCGGACAGGTCGTTCCTACAATGAGCAGTTCTTC
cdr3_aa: CASRRTGRSYNEQFF